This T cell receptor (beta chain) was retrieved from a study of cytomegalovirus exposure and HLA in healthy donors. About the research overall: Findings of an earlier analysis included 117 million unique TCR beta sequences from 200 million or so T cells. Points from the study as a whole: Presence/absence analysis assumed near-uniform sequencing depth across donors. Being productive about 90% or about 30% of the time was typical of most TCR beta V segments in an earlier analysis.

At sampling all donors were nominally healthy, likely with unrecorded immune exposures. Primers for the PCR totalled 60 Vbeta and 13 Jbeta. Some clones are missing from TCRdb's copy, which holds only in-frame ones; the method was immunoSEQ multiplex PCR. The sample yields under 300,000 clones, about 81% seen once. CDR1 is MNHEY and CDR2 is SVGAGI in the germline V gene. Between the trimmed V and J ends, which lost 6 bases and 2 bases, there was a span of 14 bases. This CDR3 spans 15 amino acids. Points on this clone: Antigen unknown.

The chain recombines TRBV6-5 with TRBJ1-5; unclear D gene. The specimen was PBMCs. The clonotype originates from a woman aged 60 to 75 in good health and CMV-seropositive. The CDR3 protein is CASSSFGVGNQPQHF. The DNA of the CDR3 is TGTGCCAGCAGCTCCTTCGGGGTTGGCAATCAGCCCCAGCATTTT.